This T cell receptor (beta chain) is drawn from a study of blood T cell repertoires in COVID-19. Here immunoSEQ multiplex PCR was the method, and the copy in TCRdb shows in-frame clones only, minus some. The sample holds under 200,000 clones, roughly 83% seen once. Germline V CDR1 and CDR2: MNHEY, SVGAGI. V was pared by 6 bases and J by 9 bases, with 18 bases between. This CDR3 contains 13 residues. The source is a man aged 35 to 55 with acute COVID-19. The sequencing input was PBMCs or T cells enriched from blood (not recorded which). The chain links TRBV6-5 to TRBJ2-7, with a weak D call TRBD1 (6 bases). The chain's CDR3 is CASSAGTPAGQYF. CDR3 in DNA: TGTGCCAGCAGCGCCGGGACACCTGCCGGGCAGTACTTC.